A selection of T cell receptor beta chains follows, all from one sample in a study of T cells after yellow fever vaccination. A single record per CDR3 protein comes from TCRdb applying MiXCR to the 5' RACE reads. The sample holds 450,000 to 600,000 distinct CDR3 sequences, roughly 14% seen once. The sample here was PBMCs, taken on the day of the yellow fever booster vaccination. These receptors all come from a man aged 25-45 years who received the YFV17D yellow fever vaccine. Both conserved end residues are part of each CDR3. A D gene is named only where the DNA matches it firmly. Clone size is stated in some rows and not others, as once, few, many or a class when expanded.

v_gene: TRBV24-1; abundance: .; j_gene: TRBJ2-7; d_gene: .; CDR3nt: TGTGCCACCAGTGACTCGGGCGTCCGCGAGCAGTACTTC; CDR3aa: CATSDSGVREQYF
v_gene: TRBV7-2; abundance: .; j_gene: TRBJ2-7; d_gene: TRBD2; CDR3nt: TGTGCCAGCAGCTTCGGGACTAGGGGAACCTACGAGCAGTACTTC; CDR3aa: CASSFGTRGTYEQYF
v_gene: TRBV12-3/TRBV12-4; abundance: few; j_gene: TRBJ2-5; d_gene: .; CDR3nt: TGTGCCAGCAAAGGGATACAAGAGACCCAGTACTTC; CDR3aa: CASKGIQETQYF
v_gene: TRBV29-1; abundance: .; j_gene: TRBJ1-1; d_gene: .; CDR3nt: TGCAGCGCCGAGGGGGGCGCGATGAACACTGAAGCTTTCTTT; CDR3aa: CSAEGGAMNTEAFF
v_gene: TRBV5-6; abundance: .; j_gene: TRBJ2-1; d_gene: .; CDR3nt: TGTGCCAGCAGCTTGTTGTGGGAGAATGAGCAGTTCTTC; CDR3aa: CASSLLWENEQFF
v_gene: TRBV27; abundance: few; j_gene: TRBJ2-5; d_gene: .; CDR3nt: TGTGCCAGCAGTTTATCTAACCTTGCCTGGGAGACCCAGTACTTC; CDR3aa: CASSLSNLAWETQYF
v_gene: TRBV12-3/TRBV12-4; abundance: few; j_gene: TRBJ2-5; d_gene: TRBD2; CDR3nt: TGTGCCAGCACCAATAACCCCGGGACTAGCGACCAAGAGACCCAGTACTTC; CDR3aa: CASTNNPGTSDQETQYF
v_gene: TRBV7-9; abundance: .; j_gene: TRBJ2-5; d_gene: .; CDR3nt: TGTGCCAGCAGCTTCCGGGACGGAGAGACCCAGTACTTC; CDR3aa: CASSFRDGETQYF
v_gene: TRBV7-9; abundance: few; j_gene: TRBJ2-3; d_gene: TRBD2; CDR3nt: TGTGCCAGCAGCTTGCTAGCGGGAAAGGCGGATACGCAGTATTTT; CDR3aa: CASSLLAGKADTQYF
v_gene: TRBV24-1; abundance: .; j_gene: TRBJ1-5; d_gene: TRBD1; CDR3nt: TGTGCCACGGGACGACAGGGAAATCAGCCCCAGCATTTT; CDR3aa: CATGRQGNQPQHF
v_gene: TRBV12-3/TRBV12-4; abundance: .; j_gene: TRBJ1-5; d_gene: .; CDR3nt: TGTGCCAGCAGCGGGGGGACCCCCAATCAGCCCCAGCATTTT; CDR3aa: CASSGGTPNQPQHF
v_gene: TRBV7-9; abundance: .; j_gene: TRBJ1-2; d_gene: .; CDR3nt: TGTGCCAGCAGCTCCCCGAGGACCGGGGGGGCAGGCTACACCTTC; CDR3aa: CASSSPRTGGAGYTF
v_gene: TRBV6-1; abundance: .; j_gene: TRBJ2-7; d_gene: TRBD1; CDR3nt: TGTGCCAGCAGTCAACAACAGGGGGTTGCCTACGAGCAGTACTTC; CDR3aa: CASSQQQGVAYEQYF
v_gene: TRBV20-1; abundance: .; j_gene: TRBJ2-5; d_gene: .; CDR3nt: TGCAGTGCGCAGGGACACGGAGAGACCCAGTACTTC; CDR3aa: CSAQGHGETQYF
v_gene: TRBV7-2; abundance: .; j_gene: TRBJ1-2; d_gene: .; CDR3nt: TGTGCCAGCAGCTTTAAACCGTCGGGGAGCTATGGCTACACCTTC; CDR3aa: CASSFKPSGSYGYTF
v_gene: TRBV28; abundance: few; j_gene: TRBJ2-1; d_gene: .; CDR3nt: TGTGCCAGCAGTTTTTCCAGGACAAGCGCCCGTGCCGAGAATGAGCAGTTCTTC; CDR3aa: CASSFSRTSARAENEQFF
v_gene: TRBV12-5; abundance: .; j_gene: TRBJ2-1; d_gene: .; CDR3nt: TGTGCTAGTGGTTTGTTAGAGAACGTGCAGTTCTTC; CDR3aa: CASGLLENVQFF
v_gene: TRBV2; abundance: .; j_gene: TRBJ1-5; d_gene: TRBD1; CDR3nt: TGTGCCAGCAGTGGGACAGGGGTCGAGCAGCCCCAGCATTTT; CDR3aa: CASSGTGVEQPQHF
v_gene: TRBV2; abundance: .; j_gene: TRBJ2-5; d_gene: TRBD2; CDR3nt: TGTGCCAGCAGCAGAGCGGGGGGGGCCGAGACCCAGTACTTC; CDR3aa: CASSRAGGAETQYF
v_gene: TRBV2; abundance: .; j_gene: TRBJ2-7; d_gene: TRBD1; CDR3nt: TGTGCCAGCAGTACCGGGACAGGGTATGAGCAGTACTTC; CDR3aa: CASSTGTGYEQYF
v_gene: TRBV5-1; abundance: .; j_gene: TRBJ2-2; d_gene: .; CDR3nt: TGCGCCAGCAGCCCGGGACTTAGTACAGGGGAGCTGTTTTTT; CDR3aa: CASSPGLSTGELFF
v_gene: TRBV2; abundance: few; j_gene: TRBJ2-5; d_gene: TRBD1; CDR3nt: TGTGCCAGCAGCCAGACAGGGAGTTGGGAGACCCAGTACTTC; CDR3aa: CASSQTGSWETQYF
v_gene: TRBV7-9; abundance: .; j_gene: TRBJ2-1; d_gene: .; CDR3nt: TGTGCCAGCAGCTTTTCACTAGCTGACGATGAGCAGTTCTTC; CDR3aa: CASSFSLADDEQFF
v_gene: TRBV6-2/TRBV6-3; abundance: .; j_gene: TRBJ2-3; d_gene: TRBD2; CDR3nt: TGTGCCAGCACCCCGGGACAGGGCAAAAAACTAGCGGGGGGACCTAGCACAGATACGCAGTATTTT; CDR3aa: CASTPGQGKKLAGGPSTDTQYF
v_gene: TRBV28; abundance: .; j_gene: TRBJ2-7; d_gene: .; CDR3nt: TGTGCCAGCAGCCCATCACGACCCCCAGGTTACGAGCAGTACTTC; CDR3aa: CASSPSRPPGYEQYF
v_gene: TRBV12-3/TRBV12-4; abundance: .; j_gene: TRBJ2-2; d_gene: TRBD1; CDR3nt: TGTGCCAGCAAACCCGGGACAGGGGGTCCCGGGGAGCTGTTTTTT; CDR3aa: CASKPGTGGPGELFF
v_gene: TRBV5-4; abundance: .; j_gene: TRBJ2-1; d_gene: TRBD2; CDR3nt: TGTGCCAGCAGCTTGGTGGGACTAGCGGGCCACAATGAGCAGTTCTTC; CDR3aa: CASSLVGLAGHNEQFF
v_gene: TRBV29-1; abundance: .; j_gene: TRBJ2-5; d_gene: TRBD2; CDR3nt: TGCAGCGTTGAAGGACTAGCGGGAGCCCAAGAGACCCAGTACTTC; CDR3aa: CSVEGLAGAQETQYF
v_gene: TRBV4-3; abundance: few; j_gene: TRBJ2-7; d_gene: .; CDR3nt: TGCGCCAGCAGCCAAGCCCCCGGGACTCCTCTCTACGAGCAGTACTTC; CDR3aa: CASSQAPGTPLYEQYF
v_gene: TRBV20-1; abundance: few; j_gene: TRBJ2-6; d_gene: TRBD2; CDR3nt: TGCAGTGCCGGGACTAGCGCAGTCTCTGGGGCCAACGTCCTGACTTTC; CDR3aa: CSAGTSAVSGANVLTF
v_gene: TRBV6-2/TRBV6-3; abundance: few; j_gene: TRBJ2-1; d_gene: TRBD2; CDR3nt: TGTGCCAGCAGTTACGTCCGGGGACTAGCCCACAATGAGCAGTTCTTC; CDR3aa: CASSYVRGLAHNEQFF
v_gene: TRBV5-1; abundance: .; j_gene: TRBJ1-1; d_gene: .; CDR3nt: TGCGCCAGCAGCTTGTATGACCTGAACACTGAAGCTTTCTTT; CDR3aa: CASSLYDLNTEAFF
v_gene: TRBV6-5; abundance: .; j_gene: TRBJ2-3; d_gene: .; CDR3nt: TGTGCCAGCAGTTACTCGGTCAGCGGCACTAGCACAGATACGCAGTATTTT; CDR3aa: CASSYSVSGTSTDTQYF
v_gene: TRBV5-1; abundance: few; j_gene: TRBJ2-7; d_gene: .; CDR3nt: TGCGCCAGCACCTCATCCCAAGGCTACGAGCAGTACTTC; CDR3aa: CASTSSQGYEQYF
v_gene: TRBV20-1; abundance: few; j_gene: TRBJ2-7; d_gene: .; CDR3nt: TGCAGTGCCATCAGGAGACGTGTGAGCTCCTACGAGCAGTACTTC; CDR3aa: CSAIRRRVSSYEQYF
v_gene: TRBV12-5; abundance: .; j_gene: TRBJ2-5; d_gene: .; CDR3nt: TGTGCTAGTGGTCTCGGGGTCCAAGAGACCCAGTACTTC; CDR3aa: CASGLGVQETQYF
v_gene: TRBV5-1; abundance: .; j_gene: TRBJ2-5; d_gene: TRBD1; CDR3nt: TGCGCCAGCAGCGGCGGGACAGGGTTGCAAGAGACCCAGTACTTC; CDR3aa: CASSGGTGLQETQYF
v_gene: TRBV6-5; abundance: .; j_gene: TRBJ2-7; d_gene: .; CDR3nt: TGTGCCAGCAGTTACGGACCCCAGGACGAGCAGTACTTC; CDR3aa: CASSYGPQDEQYF
v_gene: TRBV5-1; abundance: .; j_gene: TRBJ1-3; d_gene: .; CDR3nt: TGCGCCAGCGGGCCGGATGGAAACACCATATATTTT; CDR3aa: CASGPDGNTIYF
v_gene: TRBV24-1; abundance: .; j_gene: TRBJ2-1; d_gene: TRBD2; CDR3nt: TGCAGTGCTAGAGATGCGGGAGGGTCCTACAATGAGCAGTTCTTC; CDR3aa: CSARDAGGSYNEQFF
v_gene: TRBV5-4; abundance: few; j_gene: TRBJ2-1; d_gene: TRBD2; CDR3nt: TGTGCCAGCAGCCGATCCGGACTAGTCAACGAGCAGTTCTTC; CDR3aa: CASSRSGLVNEQFF
v_gene: TRBV29-1; abundance: few; j_gene: TRBJ2-1; d_gene: .; CDR3nt: TGCAGCATATCGGGGGCCATCTTC; CDR3aa: CSISGAIF
v_gene: TRBV7-6; abundance: .; j_gene: TRBJ2-2; d_gene: .; CDR3nt: TGTGCCAGCAGCTCATACGGGGCCGGGGAGCTGTTTTTT; CDR3aa: CASSSYGAGELFF
v_gene: TRBV3-1; abundance: few; j_gene: TRBJ2-1; d_gene: .; CDR3nt: TGTGCCAGCAGCCACCCCAGGACTTCCTACAATGAGCAGTTCTTC; CDR3aa: CASSHPRTSYNEQFF
v_gene: TRBV6-2/TRBV6-3; abundance: few; j_gene: TRBJ2-2; d_gene: TRBD2; CDR3nt: TGTGCCAGCAAGGAGGGCGGGAGGATGAACACCGGGGAGCTGTTTTTT; CDR3aa: CASKEGGRMNTGELFF
v_gene: TRBV7-2; abundance: few; j_gene: TRBJ2-5; d_gene: .; CDR3nt: TGTGCCAGCAGCTCTACGGACCCACGGGGGACCCAGTACTTC; CDR3aa: CASSSTDPRGTQYF
v_gene: TRBV11-3; abundance: .; j_gene: TRBJ2-1; d_gene: TRBD2; CDR3nt: TGTGCCAGCAGCATAGCGGGAGACGTACATGAGCAGTTCTTC; CDR3aa: CASSIAGDVHEQFF
v_gene: TRBV5-5; abundance: few; j_gene: TRBJ1-6; d_gene: .; CDR3nt: TGTGCCAGCAGCGGTAGCACCTATAATTCACCCCTCCACTTT; CDR3aa: CASSGSTYNSPLHF